This passage covers 27 T cell receptor beta chains from one sample sequenced in a study of OX40 agonist ivuxolimab in advanced cancers. Data came from immunoSEQ multiplex PCR; TCRdb stores just in-frame clones and leaves some out. The table has approximately 73,000 clones, around 90% seen once; the top ten hold over 10%. The sample in question was CD4+ or CD8+ T cells sorted from blood, obtained in a trial of the OX40 agonist ivuxolimab. The receptors originated from an adult with an advanced solid tumor such as melanoma, head and neck, liver or kidney cancer.

The chain carries TRBV11-3 and TRBJ1-4; 10 positions match TRBD1. CDR3 length equals 15 residues. The V segment lost 1 base and the J segment 6 bases; nucleotides outside the gene matches: 2. The V gene's germline CDR1 is SGHNT and CDR2 YENEEA. The CDR3 region is CASSLGGTGDEKLFF. The CDR3 DNA follows: TGTGCCAGCAGCTTAGGTGGGACAGGGGATGAAAAACTGTTTTTT.

This sequence joins TRBV30 and TRBJ1-6; TRBD1 aligns across 9 bases. The length of the CDR3 is 15 residues. The V gene's germline CDR1 is GTSNPN and CDR2 SVGIG (reference sequence). The V and J ends lost 1 base and 6 bases, in that order; junction bases with no gene match: 4. CDR3 coding DNA: TGTGCCTGGAGTGGGGGGACAGGGAGTAATTCACCCCTCCACTTT. Translated, it gives CAWSGGTGSNSPLHF.

CDR3 loop: CASSLGWNNNEQFF. The CDR3 DNA is TGTGCCAGCTCCCTAGGGTGGAACAACAATGAGCAGTTCTTC. The V gene is TRBV7-9, the J gene TRBJ2-1; no clear D. CDR3 length: 14 residues. Germline lookup yields CDR1 SEHNR and CDR2 FQNEAQ (reference sequence). Trimming removed 8 bases at V and 5 bases at J, with 16 bases between.

The chain links TRBV7-3 to TRBJ2-5, with 11 bases identical to TRBD2. Trimming took 2 bases from V and 7 from J; bases not matched to a gene: 3. This CDR3 is built from 14 residues. The germline V gene has CDR1 SGHTA and CDR2 FQGTGA. As DNA, the CDR3 is TGTGCCAGCAGCTTACTAGCGGGAGGACCGACCCAGTACTTC. It codes for CASSLLAGGPTQYF. Drawing the rest from reference TRBV7-3 and TRBJ2-5, the complete variable domain is GAGVSQTPSNKVTEKGKYVELRCDPISGHTALYWYRQSLGQGPEFLIYFQGTGAADDSGLPNDRFFAVRPEGSVSTLKIQRTERGDSAVYLCASSLLAGGPTQYFGPGTRLLVL.

The genes are TRBV7-3 and TRBJ2-3, with 11 bases fitting TRBD2. V gave up 2 bases and J gave up 7 bases; unmatched junction bases: 5. The CDR3 has 15 amino acids. Germline V gene data show CDR1 as SGHTA and CDR2 as FQGTGA. The CDR3 reads CASSLVAGGPNTQYF. CDR3 bases: TGTGCCAGCAGCTTAGTAGCGGGAGGGCCGAATACGCAGTATTTT. The full variable domain, rest sourced from reference TRBV7-3 and TRBJ2-3, is GAGVSQTPSNKVTEKGKYVELRCDPISGHTALYWYRQSLGQGPEFLIYFQGTGAADDSGLPNDRFFAVRPEGSVSTLKIQRTERGDSAVYLCASSLVAGGPNTQYFGPGTRLTVL.

The chain recombines TRBV19 with TRBJ2-3; D is unclear. In germline, CDR1 is LNHDA, CDR2 SQIVND (reference sequence). With 6 bases removed from V and 0 bases from J, the gap between germline ends came to 16 bases. The CDR3 loop spans 16 amino acids. CDR3 sequence: CASRRSSALSTDTQYF. CDR3 coding DNA: TGTGCCAGTAGAAGGTCGAGCGCCCTTAGCACAGATACGCAGTATTTT. Drawing the rest from reference TRBV19 and TRBJ2-3, the complete variable domain is DGGITQSPKYLFRKEGQNVTLSCEQNLNHDAMYWYRQDPGQGLRLIYYSQIVNDFQKGDIAEGYSVSREKKESFPLTVTSAQKNPTAFYLCASRRSSALSTDTQYFGPGTRLTVL.

The CDR3 is CASSPPASGTNEQYF. The CDR3 nucleotides read TGTGCCAGCAGCCCCCCGGCTAGCGGGACCAACGAGCAGTACTTC. The V call is TRBV7-8, the J call TRBJ2-7; 9 bases fit TRBD2. The trim removed 5 bases at V and 5 bases at J, leaving 10 bases unmatched. The CDR3 length is 15 residues. The germline V gene has CDR1 SGHVS and CDR2 FQNEAQ.

The chain has TRBV13 and TRBJ2-7, with 10 bases matching TRBD2. Germline values: CDR1 PRHDT, CDR2 FYEKMQ (reference sequence). CDR3 length: 18 residues. V shed 8 bases and J 0 bases; nucleotides not matched to a gene: 16. The CDR3 DNA reads TGTGCCAGCCAACCAACCGGGACTAGCGATTTGAGCTCCTACGAGCAGTACTTC. It codes for CASQPTGTSDLSSYEQYF.

The chain recombines TRBV10-3 with TRBJ1-4; D gene ambiguous. The V end lost 3 bases, the J end lost 6 bases, and 11 bases lay between the germline ends. The CDR3 has 14 residues. Germline V gene lookup returns CDR1 ENHRY and CDR2 SYGVKD. The CDR3 spells CAISDGTGHEKLFF. CDR3 sequence (DNA): TGTGCCATCAGTGATGGTACGGGTCATGAAAAACTGTTTTTT.

This chain joins TRBV30 and TRBJ1-3; the match to TRBD1 covers 9 bases. The V and J ends lost 2 bases and 0 bases, in that order; junction bases with no gene match: 11. The CDR3 consists of 18 residues. Germline values: CDR1 GTSNPN, CDR2 SVGIG (reference sequence). This CDR3 reads CAWSPWGQGLSSGNTIYF. DNA of the CDR3: TGTGCCTGGAGTCCGTGGGGACAGGGACTGAGCTCTGGAAACACCATATATTTT.

V and J are TRBV2 and TRBJ1-2; 9 bases align to TRBD1. Germline trimming cut 6 bases from V and 8 bases from J; bases unmatched to any gene: 10. Germline V gene lookup returns CDR1 SNHLY and CDR2 FYNNEI. The CDR3 is made up of 14 amino acids. The CDR3 is CASRAGTGFDGYTF. The CDR3 bases are TGTGCCAGCAGAGCCGGGACAGGGTTTGACGGCTACACCTTC.

Concerning this clone: Within the sample, other DNA sequences also encode this same CDR3. The genes are TRBV9 and TRBJ2-3; no clear D. The CDR3 runs 13 residues. CDR1 is SGDLS, CDR2 YYNGEE, per germline. Trimming removed 0 bases at V and 3 bases at J, with 5 bases between. Written as DNA, the CDR3 is TGTGCCAGCAGCGTAGCTTCAACAGATACGCAGTATTTT. Translating it yields CASSVASTDTQYF. Full variable domain (outside the CDR3, taken from reference TRBV9 and TRBJ2-3): DSGVTQTPKHLITATGQRVTLRCSPRSGDLSVYWYQQSLDQGLQFLIQYYNGEERAKGNILERFSAQQFPDLHSELNLSSLELGDSALYFCASSVASTDTQYFGPGTRLTVL.

The chain employs TRBV7-9 and TRBJ1-2; tentatively, D is TRBD1 (5 bases). The CDR3 consists of 14 residues. Germline-derived CDR1 and CDR2 are SEHNR and FQNEAQ (reference sequence). Trimming left V 3 bases short and J 8 bases short, with 16 bases between. As DNA, the CDR3 is TGTGCCAGCAGCTTGGGACTCTCTGTGGAAGGCTACACCTTC. Translation: CASSLGLSVEGYTF. The entire variable domain, with the rest obtained from reference TRBV7-9 and TRBJ1-2, is as follows: DTGVSQNPRHKITKRGQNVTFRCDPISEHNRLYWYRQTLGQGPEFLTYFQNEAQLEKSRLLSDRFSAERPKGSFSTLEIQRTEQGDSAMYLCASSLGLSVEGYTFGSGTRLTVV.

The V call is TRBV28, the J call TRBJ1-3; a weak D match, TRBD1 (6 bases). Germline CDR1 MDHEN, CDR2 SYDVKM. Trimming took off 5 bases at V and 5 bases at J, with 25 bases between the two ends. This CDR3 spans 18 amino acids. The CDR3 region is CASSPVAGHFIARNTIYF. The CDR3 DNA is TGTGCCAGCAGTCCGGTGGCGGGACACTTCATCGCCCGAAACACCATATATTTT.

This chain joins TRBV27 and TRBJ1-1; D is ambiguous. The germline V gene encodes CDR1 MNHEY and CDR2 SMNVEV (reference sequence). CDR3 length equals 11 residues. Deletions cut 4 bases from V and 2 bases from J, with 2 bases between. The CDR3 protein is CASSSNTEAFF. As DNA, the CDR3 is TGTGCCAGCAGTTCTAACACTGAAGCTTTCTTT.

This rearrangement joins TRBV11-2 to TRBJ1-1; tentatively, D is TRBD1 (6 bases). The ends were cut back, 5 bases at V and 4 bases at J, with 17 bases in the middle. Per germline, CDR1 SGHAT and CDR2 FQNNGV. The CDR3 is 15 amino acids. CDR3 protein: CASSPIQGMGTEAFF. As DNA, the CDR3 is TGTGCCAGCAGCCCGATACAGGGAATGGGCACTGAAGCTTTCTTT.

V usage is TRBV28 and J usage is TRBJ1-4; D is ambiguous. The CDR3 sequence is 14 residues long. Trimming removed 2 bases from V and 7 bases from J, with 11 bases in between. Germline V gene lookup returns CDR1 MDHEN and CDR2 SYDVKM. The CDR3 protein is CASSLGLTLEKLFF. DNA of the CDR3: TGTGCCAGCAGTTTAGGCCTGACCCTTGAAAAACTGTTTTTT.

This chain joins TRBV2 and TRBJ2-2; D is tentatively TRBD1 or TRBD2 (5 bases each). Trimming shortened V by 6 bases and J by 2 bases, and 10 bases separated the two germline ends. CDR3 length: 14 residues. The V gene's germline CDR1 is SNHLY and CDR2 FYNNEI. The DNA for the CDR3 is TGTGCCAGCAGCGGGGCCTTAAACACCGGGGAGCTGTTTTTT. This gives the protein CASSGALNTGELFF.

This clone was detected once. The V call is TRBV7-9, the J call TRBJ2-4, with 8 bases identical to TRBD1. V dropped 5 bases and J dropped 0; count of bases not matched to a gene: 6. CDR1 and CDR2 (germline): SEHNR, FQNEAQ (reference sequence). The CDR3 is 16 amino acids. This CDR3 reads CASSPWTGLAKNIQYF. The CDR3 region has the DNA TGTGCCAGCAGCCCATGGACAGGGCTAGCCAAAAACATTCAGTACTTC.

This chain links TRBV5-1 with TRBJ2-2; 8 nucleotides match TRBD2. The germline V gene has CDR1 SGHRS and CDR2 YFSETQ. The length of the CDR3 is 16 residues. The trim removed 4 bases at V and 0 bases at J, leaving 5 bases unmatched. CDR3 in DNA: TGCGCCAGCAGCCCCCTTAGCGGGGCGAACACCGGGGAGCTGTTTTTT. As protein: CASSPLSGANTGELFF.

This chain uses TRBV5-4 with TRBJ1-2; D is perhaps TRBD1 (5 bases). This CDR3 contains 13 residues. Trimming cost V 4 bases and J 4 bases, with 11 bases left between them. Germline loops: CDR1 SGHNT, CDR2 YYREEE (reference sequence). The CDR3 DNA reads as TGTGCCAGCAGCCTCAAAGACAGCTATGGCTACACCTTC. Translation: CASSLKDSYGYTF.

The V gene is TRBV28, the J gene TRBJ1-4; the match to TRBD1 covers 7 bases. Unmatched junction bases numbered 4, after V lost 0 bases and J lost 6 bases. This CDR3 region has 15 residues. Germline values: CDR1 MDHEN, CDR2 SYDVKM. The CDR3 spells CASSLWAGGDEKLFF. The CDR3 DNA sequence: TGTGCCAGCAGTTTATGGGCAGGGGGAGATGAAAAACTGTTTTTT.

The chain combines TRBV9 with TRBJ2-2, with 8 bases aligning to TRBD2. After removal of 4 bases from V and 2 bases from J, the junction contained 4 bases not matched to a gene. The CDR3 length is 15 residues. In germline, CDR1 is SGDLS, CDR2 YYNGEE. The CDR3: CASSPLADNTGELFF. CDR3 DNA sequence: TGTGCCAGCAGCCCACTAGCGGATAACACCGGGGAGCTGTTTTTT.

The rearrangement joins TRBV4-1 to TRBJ1-2; tentatively, D is TRBD1 (5 bases). V was trimmed by 4 bases and J by 4 bases, leaving 13 bases between them. Per the germline V gene, CDR1 is MGHRA and CDR2 is YSYEKL. This CDR3 is 14 amino acids long. As DNA, the CDR3 is TGCGCCAGCAGCCCCATCACACAGGTCTATGGCTACACCTTC. This gives the protein CASSPITQVYGYTF.

A word on this clone: This same CDR3 is encoded by further DNA sequences in the sample. The rearrangement uses TRBV7-2 and TRBJ2-5; D ambiguous. Germline-derived CDR1 and CDR2 are SGHTA and FQGNSA. The CDR3 loop spans 12 amino acids. The ends were cut back, 2 bases at V and 5 bases at J, with 6 bases in the middle. CDR3: CASSLSRETQYF. DNA of the CDR3: TGTGCCAGCAGCTTAAGTCGCGAGACCCAGTACTTC.

This clone is a singleton in its sample. Here the CDR3 reads CASSLAAGAYNEQFF. The DNA of the CDR3 is TGCGCCAGCAGCTTGGCAGCGGGAGCCTACAATGAGCAGTTCTTC. The gene calls are TRBV5-1 and TRBJ2-1; TRBD2 matches 8 bases. Germline CDR1 and CDR2: SGHRS and YFSETQ. The ends lost 0 bases at V and 2 bases at J; junction bases unmatched: 1. The CDR3 covers 15 residues.

The chain recombines TRBV30 with TRBJ2-1; D is unclear. This CDR3 spans 11 amino acids. V was pared by 3 bases and J by 7 bases, with 7 bases between. Per the germline V gene, CDR1 is GTSNPN and CDR2 is SVGIG (reference sequence). CDR3 residues: CAWSVKNEQFF. DNA of the CDR3: TGTGCCTGGAGCGTTAAGAATGAGCAGTTCTTC. Full variable domain (rest looked up from reference TRBV30 and TRBJ2-1): SQTIHQWPATLVQPVGSPLSLECTVEGTSNPNLYWYRQAAGRGLQLLFYSVGIGQISSEVPQNLSASRPQDRQFILSSKKLLLSDSGFYLCAWSVKNEQFFGPGTRLTVL.